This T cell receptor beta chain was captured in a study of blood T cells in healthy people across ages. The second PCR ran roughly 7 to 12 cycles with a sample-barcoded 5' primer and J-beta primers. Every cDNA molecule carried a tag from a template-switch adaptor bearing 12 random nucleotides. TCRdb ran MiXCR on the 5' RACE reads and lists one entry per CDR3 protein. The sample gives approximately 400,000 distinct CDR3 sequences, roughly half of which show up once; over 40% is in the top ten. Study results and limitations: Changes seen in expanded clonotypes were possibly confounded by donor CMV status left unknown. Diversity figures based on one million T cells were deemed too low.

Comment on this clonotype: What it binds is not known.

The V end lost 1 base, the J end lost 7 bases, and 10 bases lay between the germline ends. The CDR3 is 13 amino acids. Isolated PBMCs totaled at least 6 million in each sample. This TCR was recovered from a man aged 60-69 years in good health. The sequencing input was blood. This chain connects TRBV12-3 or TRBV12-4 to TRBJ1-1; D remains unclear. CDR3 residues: CASSLGYGIEAFF. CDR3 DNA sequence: TGTGCCAGCAGTTTAGGTTACGGGATTGAAGCTTTCTTT.